The text below deals with one T cell receptor (beta chain). Its antigen remains unidentified. Qualities for individual bases were not recorded, and no much larger clone is one base off. V drops 2 bases and J drops 8 bases, leaving 12 bases in between. Its CDR3 holds 13 amino acids, cysteine through phenylalanine. Just CDR3 DNA is preserved here, 39 bases in frame from base 1. Per the germline V gene, MGHDK is the CDR1 and SYGVNS is the CDR2. The sequencer was an Illumina HiSeq 1500. TCRdb reanalyzed the raw reads on its own, using fastp at Q25 for trimming and MiXCR for clone calling, and kept in-frame beta chains. Entries that share a CDR3 protein sequence are merged under the most common genes and DNA. This sample gives under 600,000 distinct CDR3 sequences in total; 16% of them show up just once. Roughly a quarter of the sample comes from the top ten. The sample comes from a study of T cell repertoires in cytomegalovirus infection (dated 2019 in TCRdb). With respect to the entire study: Because public TCR beta signatures pointed to carriage of CMV infection together with the matching HLA type, the HLA type of each donor mattered for the analysis. The investigation overall reported the following: In the ex vivo response, HLA-C-restricted CMV-specific TCR beta clonotypes were dominant, and in two of eight donors the single most frequent clonotype came from this HLA-C-restricted group. In both this cohort and an independent cohort of some 350 donors, the cumulative frequency of public TCR beta family members distinguished carriers of CMV infection plus the relevant HLA type.

Sequencing input: CD8+ T cells from PBMCs. This sequence uses TRBV25-1 and TRBJ1-2; a tentative D call is TRBD1 (5 bases match). The TCR comes from a human donor in good health (CMV status not recorded). Some clones in this sample may be carry-over from other donors' samples. In nucleotide form, the sequence is TGTGCCAGCAGTGAACGGGGACTTTTAGGCTACACCTTC. The resulting protein is CASSERGLLGYTF.